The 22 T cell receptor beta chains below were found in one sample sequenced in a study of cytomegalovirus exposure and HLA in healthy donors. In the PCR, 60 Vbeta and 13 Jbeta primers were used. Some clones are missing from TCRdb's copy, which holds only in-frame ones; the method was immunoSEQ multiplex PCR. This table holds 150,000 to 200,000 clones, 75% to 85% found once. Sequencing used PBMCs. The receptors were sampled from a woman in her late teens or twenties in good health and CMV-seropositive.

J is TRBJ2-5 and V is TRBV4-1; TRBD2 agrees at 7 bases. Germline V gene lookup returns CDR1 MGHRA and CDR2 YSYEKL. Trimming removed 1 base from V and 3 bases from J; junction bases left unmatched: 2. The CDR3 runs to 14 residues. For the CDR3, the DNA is TGCGCCAGCAGCCAAGGAGCGGGAAAAGAGACCCAGTACTTC. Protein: CASSQGAGKETQYF.

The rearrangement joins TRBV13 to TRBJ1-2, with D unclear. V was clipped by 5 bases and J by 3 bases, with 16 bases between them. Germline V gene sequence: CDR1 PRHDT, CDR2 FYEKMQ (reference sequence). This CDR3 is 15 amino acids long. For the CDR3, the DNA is TGTGCCAGCAGCCCCTCGCAAGAAGCTCACTATGGCTACACCTTC. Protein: CASSPSQEAHYGYTF. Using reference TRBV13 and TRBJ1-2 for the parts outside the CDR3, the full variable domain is AAGVIQSPRHLIKEKRETATLKCYPIPRHDTVYWYQQGPGQDPQFLISFYEKMQSDKGSIPDRFSAQQFSDYHSELNMSSLELGDSALYFCASSPSQEAHYGYTFGSGTRLTVV.

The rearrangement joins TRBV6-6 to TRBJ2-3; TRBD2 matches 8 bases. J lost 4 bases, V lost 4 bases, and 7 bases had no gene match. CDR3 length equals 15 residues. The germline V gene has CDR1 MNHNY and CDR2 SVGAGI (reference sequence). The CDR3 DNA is TGTGCCAGCAGTTCAAAGGTCGGGGGGGCAGATACGCAGTATTTT. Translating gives CASSSKVGGADTQYF.

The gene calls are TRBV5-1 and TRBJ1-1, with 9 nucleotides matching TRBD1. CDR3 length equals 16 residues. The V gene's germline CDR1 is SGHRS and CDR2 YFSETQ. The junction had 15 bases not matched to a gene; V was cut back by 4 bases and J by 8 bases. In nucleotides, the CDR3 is TGCGCCAGCAGCCTCGACAGGGGACAGGGAAGTCGGGAAGCTTTCTTT. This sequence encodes CASSLDRGQGSREAFF. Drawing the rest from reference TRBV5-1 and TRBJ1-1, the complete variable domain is KAGVTQTPRYLIKTRGQQVTLSCSPISGHRSVSWYQQTPGQGLQFLFEYFSETQRNKGNFPGRFSGRQFSNSRSEMNVSTLELGDSALYLCASSLDRGQGSREAFFGQGTRLTVV.

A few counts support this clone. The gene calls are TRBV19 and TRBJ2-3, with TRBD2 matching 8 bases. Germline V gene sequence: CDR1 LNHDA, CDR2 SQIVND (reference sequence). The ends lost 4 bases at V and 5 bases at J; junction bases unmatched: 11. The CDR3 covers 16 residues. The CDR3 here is CASSTRRRGAGDTQYF. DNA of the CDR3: TGTGCCAGTAGTACCCGCCGGCGGGGGGCGGGAGATACGCAGTATTTT.

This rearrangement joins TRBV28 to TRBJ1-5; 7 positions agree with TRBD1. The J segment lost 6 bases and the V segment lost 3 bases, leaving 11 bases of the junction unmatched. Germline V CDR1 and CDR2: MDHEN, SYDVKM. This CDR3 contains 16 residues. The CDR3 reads CASSLRTGGDIQPQHF. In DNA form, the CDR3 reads TGTGCCAGCAGTTTGAGGACAGGAGGAGATATTCAGCCCCAGCATTTT.

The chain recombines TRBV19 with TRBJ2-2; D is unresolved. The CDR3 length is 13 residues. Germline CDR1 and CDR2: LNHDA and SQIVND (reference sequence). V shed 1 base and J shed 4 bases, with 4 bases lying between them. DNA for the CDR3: TGTGCCAGTAGTATAGGGAGCACCGGGGAGCTGTTTTTT. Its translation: CASSIGSTGELFF.

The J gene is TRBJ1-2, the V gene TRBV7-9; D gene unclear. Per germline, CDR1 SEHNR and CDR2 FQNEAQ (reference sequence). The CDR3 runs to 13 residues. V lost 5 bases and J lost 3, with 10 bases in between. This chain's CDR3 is CASSDGPYYGYTF. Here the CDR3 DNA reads TGTGCCAGCAGCGATGGGCCCTACTATGGCTACACCTTC.

CDR3 DNA: TGTGCCAGCAAACAGGGTTACTCTGGGGCCAACGTCCTGACTTTC. It encodes CASKQGYSGANVLTF. The V call is TRBV7-2, the J call TRBJ2-6; tentative D call: TRBD1 (6 bases). This CDR3 comprises 15 residues. Per germline, CDR1 SGHTA and CDR2 FQGNSA. Trimming took 7 bases from V and 0 from J, leaving 10 bases between them.

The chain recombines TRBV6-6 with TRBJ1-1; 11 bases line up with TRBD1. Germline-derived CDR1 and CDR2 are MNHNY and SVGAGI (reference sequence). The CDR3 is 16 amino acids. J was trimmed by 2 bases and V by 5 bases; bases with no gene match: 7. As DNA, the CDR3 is TGTGCCAGCAGTAAACCGGGACAGGGGGTAAACACTGAAGCTTTCTTT. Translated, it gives CASSKPGQGVNTEAFF.

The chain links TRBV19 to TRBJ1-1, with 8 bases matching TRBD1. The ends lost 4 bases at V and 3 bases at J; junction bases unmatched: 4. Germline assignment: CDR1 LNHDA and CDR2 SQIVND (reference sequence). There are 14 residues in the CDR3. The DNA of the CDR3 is TGTGCCAGTAGTAGGGACAGGTGGGACACTGAAGCTTTCTTT. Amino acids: CASSRDRWDTEAFF.

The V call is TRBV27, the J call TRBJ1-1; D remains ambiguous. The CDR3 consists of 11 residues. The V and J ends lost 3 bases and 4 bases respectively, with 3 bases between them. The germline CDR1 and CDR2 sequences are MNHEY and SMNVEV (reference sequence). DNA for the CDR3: TGTGCCAGCAGTTTCGGCACTGAAGCTTTCTTT. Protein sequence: CASSFGTEAFF.

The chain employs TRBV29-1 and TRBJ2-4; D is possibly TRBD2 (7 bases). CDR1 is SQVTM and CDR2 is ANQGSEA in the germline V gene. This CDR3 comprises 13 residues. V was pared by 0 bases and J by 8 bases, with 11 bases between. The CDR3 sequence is CSVEEGGRDIQYF. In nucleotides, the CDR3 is TGCAGCGTTGAAGAAGGGGGGAGGGACATTCAGTACTTC.

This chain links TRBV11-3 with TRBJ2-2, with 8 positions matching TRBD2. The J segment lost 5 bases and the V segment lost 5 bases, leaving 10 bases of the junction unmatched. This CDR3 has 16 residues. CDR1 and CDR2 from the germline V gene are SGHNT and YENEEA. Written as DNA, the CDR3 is TGTGCCAGCAGCCCCCGGACTAGCTTGTTTACCGGGGAGCTGTTTTTT. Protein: CASSPRTSLFTGELFF.

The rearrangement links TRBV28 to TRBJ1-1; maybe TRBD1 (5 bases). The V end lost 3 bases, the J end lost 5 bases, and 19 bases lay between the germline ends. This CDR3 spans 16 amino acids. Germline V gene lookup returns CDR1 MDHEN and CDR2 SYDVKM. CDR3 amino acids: CASSFPPTAGHTEAFF. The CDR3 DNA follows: TGTGCCAGCAGTTTCCCCCCCACGGCAGGGCATACTGAAGCTTTCTTT.

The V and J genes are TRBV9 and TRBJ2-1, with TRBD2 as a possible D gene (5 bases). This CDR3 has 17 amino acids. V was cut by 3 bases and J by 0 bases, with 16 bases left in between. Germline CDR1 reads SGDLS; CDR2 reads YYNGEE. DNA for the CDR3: TGTGCCAGCAGCGAGAGGGCCTGGAAGAGCTCCTACAATGAGCAGTTCTTC. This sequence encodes CASSERAWKSSYNEQFF.

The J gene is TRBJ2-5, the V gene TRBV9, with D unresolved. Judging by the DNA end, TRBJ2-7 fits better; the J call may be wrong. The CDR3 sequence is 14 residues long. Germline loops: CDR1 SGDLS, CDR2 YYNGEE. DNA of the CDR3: TGTGCCAGCAGCGAGTGGCACTCGAACTACGAGCAGTACTTC. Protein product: CASSEWHSNYEQYF.

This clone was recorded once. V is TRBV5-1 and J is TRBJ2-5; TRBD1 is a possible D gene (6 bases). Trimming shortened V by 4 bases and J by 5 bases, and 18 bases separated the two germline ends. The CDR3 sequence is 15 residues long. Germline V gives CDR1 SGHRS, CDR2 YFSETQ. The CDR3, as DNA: TGCGCCAGCAGCATCCTAGGGACACTTAGGGAGACCCAGTACTTC. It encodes CASSILGTLRETQYF.

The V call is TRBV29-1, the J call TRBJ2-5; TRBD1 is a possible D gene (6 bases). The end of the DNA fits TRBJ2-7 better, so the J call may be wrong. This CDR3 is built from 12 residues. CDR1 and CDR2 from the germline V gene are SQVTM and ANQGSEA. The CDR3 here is CSVRTATYEQYF. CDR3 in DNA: TGCAGCGTACGGACAGCTACCTACGAGCAGTACTTC.

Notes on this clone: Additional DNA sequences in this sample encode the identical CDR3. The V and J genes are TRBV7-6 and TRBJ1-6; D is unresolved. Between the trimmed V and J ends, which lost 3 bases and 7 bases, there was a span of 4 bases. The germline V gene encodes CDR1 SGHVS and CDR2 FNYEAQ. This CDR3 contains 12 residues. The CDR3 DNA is TGTGCCAGCAGCTTTCAGAATTCACCCCTCCACTTT. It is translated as CASSFQNSPLHF.

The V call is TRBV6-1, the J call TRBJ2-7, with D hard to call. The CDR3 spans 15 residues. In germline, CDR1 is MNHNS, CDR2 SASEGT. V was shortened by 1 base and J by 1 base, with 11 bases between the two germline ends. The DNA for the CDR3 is TGTGCCAGCAGTGAAGACGCGGTCAGATCCTACGAGCAGTACGTC. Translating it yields CASSEDAVRSYEQYV.

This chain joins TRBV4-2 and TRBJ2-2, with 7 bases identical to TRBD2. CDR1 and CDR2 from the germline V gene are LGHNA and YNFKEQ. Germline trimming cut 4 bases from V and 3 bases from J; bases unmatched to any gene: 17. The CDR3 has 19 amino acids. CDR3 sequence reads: CASSLHRDVSAGDTGELFF. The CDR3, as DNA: TGTGCCAGCAGCCTACACCGAGACGTTTCGGCGGGGGACACCGGGGAGCTGTTTTTT.